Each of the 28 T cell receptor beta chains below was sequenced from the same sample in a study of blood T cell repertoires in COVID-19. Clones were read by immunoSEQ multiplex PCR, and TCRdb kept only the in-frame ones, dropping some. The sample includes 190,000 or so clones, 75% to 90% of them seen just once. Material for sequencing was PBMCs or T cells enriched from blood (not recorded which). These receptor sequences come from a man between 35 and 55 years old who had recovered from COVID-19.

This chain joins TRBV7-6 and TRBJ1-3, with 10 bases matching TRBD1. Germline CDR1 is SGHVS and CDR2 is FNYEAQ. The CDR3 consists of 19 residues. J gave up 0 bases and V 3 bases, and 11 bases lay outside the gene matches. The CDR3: CASSFSRDRGPSSGNTIYF. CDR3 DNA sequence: TGTGCCAGCAGCTTCTCCCGGGACAGGGGCCCTAGCTCTGGAAACACCATATATTTT. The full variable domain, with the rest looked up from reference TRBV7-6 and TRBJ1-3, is GAGVSQSPRYKVTKRGQDVALRCDPISGHVSLYWYRQALGQGPEFLTYFNYEAQQDKSGLPNDRFSAERPEGSISTLTIQRTEQRDSAMYRCASSFSRDRGPSSGNTIYFGEGSWLTVV.

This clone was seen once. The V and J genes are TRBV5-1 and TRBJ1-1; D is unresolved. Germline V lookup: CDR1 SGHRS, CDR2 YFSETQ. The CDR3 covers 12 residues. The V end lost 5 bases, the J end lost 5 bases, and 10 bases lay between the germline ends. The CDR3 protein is CASSHSGTEAFF. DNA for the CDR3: TGCGCCAGCAGTCATTCCGGGACTGAAGCTTTCTTT.

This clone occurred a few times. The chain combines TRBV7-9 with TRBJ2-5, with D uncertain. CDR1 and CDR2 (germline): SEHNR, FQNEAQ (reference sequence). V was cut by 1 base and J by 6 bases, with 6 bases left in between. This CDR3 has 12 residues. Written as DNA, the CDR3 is TGTGCCAGCAGCTTAGACACACAGACCCAGTACTTC. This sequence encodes CASSLDTQTQYF.

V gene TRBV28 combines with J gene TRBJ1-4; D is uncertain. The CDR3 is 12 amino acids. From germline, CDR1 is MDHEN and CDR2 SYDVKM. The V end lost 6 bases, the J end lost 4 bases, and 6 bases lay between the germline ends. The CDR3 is CASRQSNEKLFF. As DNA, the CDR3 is TGTGCCAGCAGACAGAGTAATGAAAAACTGTTTTTT.

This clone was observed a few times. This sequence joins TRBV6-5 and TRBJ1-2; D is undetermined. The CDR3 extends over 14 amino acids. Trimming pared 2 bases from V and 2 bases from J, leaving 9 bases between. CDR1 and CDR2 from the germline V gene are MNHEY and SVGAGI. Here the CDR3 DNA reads TGTGCCAGCAGTTACGGCAGTTTAAACTATGGCTACACCTTC. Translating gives CASSYGSLNYGYTF.

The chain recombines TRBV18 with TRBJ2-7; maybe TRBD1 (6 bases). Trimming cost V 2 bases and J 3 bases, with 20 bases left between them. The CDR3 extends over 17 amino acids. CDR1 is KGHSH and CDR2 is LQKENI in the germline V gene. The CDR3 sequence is CASSPGWQGRSYYEQYF. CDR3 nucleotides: TGTGCCAGCTCACCAGGCTGGCAGGGGCGGTCCTACTACGAGCAGTACTTC.

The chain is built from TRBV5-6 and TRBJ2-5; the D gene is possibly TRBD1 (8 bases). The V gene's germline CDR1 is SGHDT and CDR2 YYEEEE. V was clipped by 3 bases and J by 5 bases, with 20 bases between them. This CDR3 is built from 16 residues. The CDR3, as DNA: TGTGCCAGCAGCTCACAGGGGGGGTTGCCCTTGGAGACCCAGTACTTC. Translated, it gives CASSSQGGLPLETQYF.

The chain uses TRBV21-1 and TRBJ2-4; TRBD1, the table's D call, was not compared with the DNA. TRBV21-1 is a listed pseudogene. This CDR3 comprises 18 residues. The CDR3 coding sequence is TGTGCCAGCAGCAAAGTTCCGGGACATATACTAGCCAAAAACATTCAGTACTTC. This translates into CASSKVPGHILAKNIQYF.

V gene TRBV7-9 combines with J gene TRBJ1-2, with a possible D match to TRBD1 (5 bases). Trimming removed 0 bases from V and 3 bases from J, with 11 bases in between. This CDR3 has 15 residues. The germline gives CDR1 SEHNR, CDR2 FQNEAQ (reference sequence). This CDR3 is CASSLAGEGHYGYTF. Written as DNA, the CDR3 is TGTGCCAGCAGCTTAGCAGGGGAGGGACACTATGGCTACACCTTC.

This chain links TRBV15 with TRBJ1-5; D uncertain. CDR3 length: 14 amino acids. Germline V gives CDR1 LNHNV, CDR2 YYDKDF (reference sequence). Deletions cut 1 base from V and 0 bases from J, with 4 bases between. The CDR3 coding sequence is TGTGCCACCAGCAGAGGCGGTAGCAATCAGCCCCAGCATTTT. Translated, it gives CATSRGGSNQPQHF.

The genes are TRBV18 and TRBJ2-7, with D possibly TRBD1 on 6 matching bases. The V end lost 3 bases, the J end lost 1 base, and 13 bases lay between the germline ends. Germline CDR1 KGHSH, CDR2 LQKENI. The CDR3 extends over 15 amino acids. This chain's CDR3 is CASSPKPGESYEQYF. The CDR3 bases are TGTGCCAGCTCACCCAAACCAGGGGAGTCCTACGAGCAGTACTTC.

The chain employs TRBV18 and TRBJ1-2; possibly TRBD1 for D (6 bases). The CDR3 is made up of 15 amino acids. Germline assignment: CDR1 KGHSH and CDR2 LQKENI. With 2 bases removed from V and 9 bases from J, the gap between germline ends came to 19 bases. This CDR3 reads CASSPRAQEGGSYTF. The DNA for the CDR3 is TGTGCCAGCTCACCAAGAGCTCAGGAAGGGGGTAGCTACACCTTC.

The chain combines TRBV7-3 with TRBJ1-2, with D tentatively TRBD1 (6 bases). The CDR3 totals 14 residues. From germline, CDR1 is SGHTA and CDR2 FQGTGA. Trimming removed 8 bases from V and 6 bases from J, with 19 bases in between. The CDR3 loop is CASALSSGDNGYTF. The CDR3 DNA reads TGTGCCAGCGCCCTTTCGTCAGGGGATAATGGCTACACCTTC.

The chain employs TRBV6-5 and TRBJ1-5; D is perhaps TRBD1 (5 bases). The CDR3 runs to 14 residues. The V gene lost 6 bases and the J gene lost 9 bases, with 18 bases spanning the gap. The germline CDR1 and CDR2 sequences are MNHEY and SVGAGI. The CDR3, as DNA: TGTGCCAGCAGACCTCGGGAGCTAAGGGGGCCCCAGCATTTT. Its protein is CASRPRELRGPQHF.

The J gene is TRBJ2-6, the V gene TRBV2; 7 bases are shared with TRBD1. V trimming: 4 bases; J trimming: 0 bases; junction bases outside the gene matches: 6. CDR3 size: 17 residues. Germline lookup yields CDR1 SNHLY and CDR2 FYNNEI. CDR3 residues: CASSGRDSISGANVLTF. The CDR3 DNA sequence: TGTGCCAGCAGTGGAAGGGACAGCATCTCTGGGGCCAACGTCCTGACTTTC.

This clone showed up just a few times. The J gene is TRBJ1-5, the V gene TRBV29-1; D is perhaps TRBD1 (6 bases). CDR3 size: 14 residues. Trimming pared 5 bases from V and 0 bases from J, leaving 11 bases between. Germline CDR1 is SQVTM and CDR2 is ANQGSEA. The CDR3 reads CSVLDSNSNQPQHF. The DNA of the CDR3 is TGCAGCGTTCTGGACAGTAATAGCAATCAGCCCCAGCATTTT.

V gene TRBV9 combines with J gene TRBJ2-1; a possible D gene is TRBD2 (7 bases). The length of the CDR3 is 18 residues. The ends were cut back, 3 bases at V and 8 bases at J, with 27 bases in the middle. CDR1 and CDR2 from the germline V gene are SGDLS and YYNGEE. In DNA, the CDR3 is TGTGCCAGCAGCGACCCTCAGGAGGGGGGGATAGCTAGGCATGAGCAGTTCTTC. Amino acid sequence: CASSDPQEGGIARHEQFF. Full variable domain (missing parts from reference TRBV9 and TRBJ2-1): DSGVTQTPKHLITATGQRVTLRCSPRSGDLSVYWYQQSLDQGLQFLIQYYNGEERAKGNILERFSAQQFPDLHSELNLSSLELGDSALYFCASSDPQEGGIARHEQFFGPGTRLTVL.

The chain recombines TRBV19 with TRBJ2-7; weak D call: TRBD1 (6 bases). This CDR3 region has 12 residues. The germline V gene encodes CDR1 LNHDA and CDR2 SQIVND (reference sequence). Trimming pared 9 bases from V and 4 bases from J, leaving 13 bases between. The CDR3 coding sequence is TGTGCCAGCGGCCACACAGGGTACGAGCAGTACTTC. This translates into CASGHTGYEQYF. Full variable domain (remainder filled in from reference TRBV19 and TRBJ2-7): DGGITQSPKYLFRKEGQNVTLSCEQNLNHDAMYWYRQDPGQGLRLIYYSQIVNDFQKGDIAEGYSVSREKKESFPLTVTSAQKNPTAFYLCASGHTGYEQYFGPGTRLTVT.

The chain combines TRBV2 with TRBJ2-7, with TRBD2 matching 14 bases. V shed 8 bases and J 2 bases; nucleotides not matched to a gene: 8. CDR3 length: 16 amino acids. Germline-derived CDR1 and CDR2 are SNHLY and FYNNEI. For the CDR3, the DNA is TGTGCCAGCGGTCCGGGACTAGCGGGAGCCGCCTACGAGCAGTACTTC. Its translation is CASGPGLAGAAYEQYF. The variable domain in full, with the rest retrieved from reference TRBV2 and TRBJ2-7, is EPEVTQTPSHQVTQMGQEVILRCVPISNHLYFYWYRQILGQKVEFLVSFYNNEISEKSEIFDDQFSVERPDGSNFTLKIRSTKLEDSAMYFCASGPGLAGAAYEQYFGPGTRLTVT.

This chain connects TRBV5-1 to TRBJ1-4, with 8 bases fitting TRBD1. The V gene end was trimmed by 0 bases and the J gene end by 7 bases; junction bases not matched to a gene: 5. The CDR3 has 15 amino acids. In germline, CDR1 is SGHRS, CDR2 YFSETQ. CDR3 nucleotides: TGCGCCAGCAGCTTGGACAGGGGGGTCTCTGAAAAACTGTTTTTT. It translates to CASSLDRGVSEKLFF. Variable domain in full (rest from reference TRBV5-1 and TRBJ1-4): KAGVTQTPRYLIKTRGQQVTLSCSPISGHRSVSWYQQTPGQGLQFLFEYFSETQRNKGNFPGRFSGRQFSNSRSEMNVSTLELGDSALYLCASSLDRGVSEKLFFGSGTQLSVL.

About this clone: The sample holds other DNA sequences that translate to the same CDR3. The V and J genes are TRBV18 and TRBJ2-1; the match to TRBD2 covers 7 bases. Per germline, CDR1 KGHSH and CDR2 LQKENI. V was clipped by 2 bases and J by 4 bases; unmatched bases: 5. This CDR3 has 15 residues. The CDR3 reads CASSPGTGGYNEQFF. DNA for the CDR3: TGTGCCAGCTCACCAGGAACGGGGGGATACAATGAGCAGTTCTTC.

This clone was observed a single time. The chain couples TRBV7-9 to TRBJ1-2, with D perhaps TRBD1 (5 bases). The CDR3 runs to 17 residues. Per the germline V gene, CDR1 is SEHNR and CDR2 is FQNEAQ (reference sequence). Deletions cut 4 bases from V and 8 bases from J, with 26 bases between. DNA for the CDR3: TGTGCCAGCAGCTCTCGACAGATCTCCCTTCCTTCGCGGGGCTACACCTTC. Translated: CASSSRQISLPSRGYTF.

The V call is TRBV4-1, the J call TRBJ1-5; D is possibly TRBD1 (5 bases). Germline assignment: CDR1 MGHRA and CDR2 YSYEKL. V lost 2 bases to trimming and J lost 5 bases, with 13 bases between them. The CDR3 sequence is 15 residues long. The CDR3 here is CASSQRPGGDQPQHF. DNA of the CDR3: TGCGCCAGCAGCCAACGACCGGGGGGTGATCAGCCCCAGCATTTT.

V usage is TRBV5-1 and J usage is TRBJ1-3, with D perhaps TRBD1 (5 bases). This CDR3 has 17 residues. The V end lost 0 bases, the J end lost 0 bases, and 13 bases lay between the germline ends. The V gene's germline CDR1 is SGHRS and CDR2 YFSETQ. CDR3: CASSLGPGGSSGNTIYF. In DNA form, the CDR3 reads TGCGCCAGCAGCTTGGGGCCGGGGGGAAGCTCTGGAAACACCATATATTTT.

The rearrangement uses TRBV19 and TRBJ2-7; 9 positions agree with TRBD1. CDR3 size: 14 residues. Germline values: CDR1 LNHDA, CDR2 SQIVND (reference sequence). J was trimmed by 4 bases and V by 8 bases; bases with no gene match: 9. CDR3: CASALTGGSYEQYF. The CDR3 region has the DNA TGTGCCAGTGCCCTGACAGGGGGATCGTACGAGCAGTACTTC. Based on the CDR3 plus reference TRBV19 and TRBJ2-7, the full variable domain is DGGITQSPKYLFRKEGQNVTLSCEQNLNHDAMYWYRQDPGQGLRLIYYSQIVNDFQKGDIAEGYSVSREKKESFPLTVTSAQKNPTAFYLCASALTGGSYEQYFGPGTRLTVT.

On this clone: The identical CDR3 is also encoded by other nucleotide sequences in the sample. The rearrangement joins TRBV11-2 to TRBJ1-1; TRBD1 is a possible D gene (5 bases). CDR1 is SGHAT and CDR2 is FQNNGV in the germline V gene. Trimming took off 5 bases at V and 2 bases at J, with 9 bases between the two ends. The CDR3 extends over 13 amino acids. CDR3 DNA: TGTGCCAGCAGCCTGGGGGGAAACACTGAAGCTTTCTTT. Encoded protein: CASSLGGNTEAFF.

CDR3 region: CASSSSARAPRYNEQFF. CDR3 DNA sequence: TGTGCCAGCAGCTCCTCTGCGCGAGCACCTAGATACAATGAGCAGTTCTTC. The chain carries TRBV5-4 and TRBJ2-1; D call uncertain. Germline CDR1 reads SGHNT; CDR2 reads YYREEE (reference sequence). There are 17 residues in the CDR3. V was clipped by 3 bases and J by 4 bases, with 20 bases between them.

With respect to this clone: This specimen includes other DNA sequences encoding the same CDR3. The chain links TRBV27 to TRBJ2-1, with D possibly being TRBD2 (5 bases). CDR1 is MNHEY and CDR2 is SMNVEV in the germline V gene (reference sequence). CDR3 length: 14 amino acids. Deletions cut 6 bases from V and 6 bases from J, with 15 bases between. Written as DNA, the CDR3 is TGTGCCAGCAGCCTCTCAGGCCGGGGCAATGAGCAGTTCTTC. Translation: CASSLSGRGNEQFF.